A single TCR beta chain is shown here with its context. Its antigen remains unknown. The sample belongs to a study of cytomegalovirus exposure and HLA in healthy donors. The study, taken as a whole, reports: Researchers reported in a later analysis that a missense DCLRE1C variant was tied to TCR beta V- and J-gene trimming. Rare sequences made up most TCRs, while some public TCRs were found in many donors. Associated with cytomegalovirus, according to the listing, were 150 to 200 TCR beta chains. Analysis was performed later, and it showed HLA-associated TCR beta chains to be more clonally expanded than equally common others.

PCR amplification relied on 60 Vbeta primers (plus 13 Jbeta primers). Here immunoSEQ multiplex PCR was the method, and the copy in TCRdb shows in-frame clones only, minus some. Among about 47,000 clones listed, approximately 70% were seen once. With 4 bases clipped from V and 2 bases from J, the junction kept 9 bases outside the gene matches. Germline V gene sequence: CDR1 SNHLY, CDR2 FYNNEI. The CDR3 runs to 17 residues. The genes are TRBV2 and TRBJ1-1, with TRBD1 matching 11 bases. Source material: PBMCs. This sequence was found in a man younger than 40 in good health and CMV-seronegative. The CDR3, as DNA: TGTGCCAGCAGTGTGTTCAGGACAGGGGGCATCAACACTGAAGCTTTCTTT. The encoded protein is CASSVFRTGGINTEAFF.